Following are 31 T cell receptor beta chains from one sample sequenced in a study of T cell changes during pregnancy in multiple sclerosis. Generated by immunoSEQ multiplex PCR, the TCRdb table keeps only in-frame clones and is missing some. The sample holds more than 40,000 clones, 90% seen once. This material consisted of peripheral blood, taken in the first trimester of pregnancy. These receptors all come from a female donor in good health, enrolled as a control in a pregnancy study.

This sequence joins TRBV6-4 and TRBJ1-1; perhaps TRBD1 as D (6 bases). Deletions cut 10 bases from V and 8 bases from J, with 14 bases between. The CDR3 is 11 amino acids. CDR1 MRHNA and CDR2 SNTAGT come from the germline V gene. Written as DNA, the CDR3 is TGTGCCATTACACAGGGTATCGAAGCTTTCTTT. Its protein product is CAITQGIEAFF.

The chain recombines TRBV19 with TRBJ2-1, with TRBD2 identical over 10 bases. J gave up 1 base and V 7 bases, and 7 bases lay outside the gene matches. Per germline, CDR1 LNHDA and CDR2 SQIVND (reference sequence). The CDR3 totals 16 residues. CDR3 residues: CASKALAGESYNEQFF. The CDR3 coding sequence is TGTGCCAGTAAAGCTCTAGCGGGGGAGTCCTACAATGAGCAGTTCTTC.

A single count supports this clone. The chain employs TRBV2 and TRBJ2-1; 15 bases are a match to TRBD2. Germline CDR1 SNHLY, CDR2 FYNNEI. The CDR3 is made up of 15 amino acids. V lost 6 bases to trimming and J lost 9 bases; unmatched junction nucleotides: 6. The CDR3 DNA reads TGTGCCAGCAGGGGACTAGCGGGGGGCCTCGGTGAGCAGTTCTTC. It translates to CASRGLAGGLGEQFF.

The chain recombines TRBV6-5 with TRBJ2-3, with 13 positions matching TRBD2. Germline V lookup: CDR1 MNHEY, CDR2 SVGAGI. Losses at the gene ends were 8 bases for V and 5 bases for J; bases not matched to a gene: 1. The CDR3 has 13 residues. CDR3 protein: CASRLAGGDTQYF. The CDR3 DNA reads TGTGCCAGCCGACTAGCGGGAGGAGATACGCAGTATTTT.

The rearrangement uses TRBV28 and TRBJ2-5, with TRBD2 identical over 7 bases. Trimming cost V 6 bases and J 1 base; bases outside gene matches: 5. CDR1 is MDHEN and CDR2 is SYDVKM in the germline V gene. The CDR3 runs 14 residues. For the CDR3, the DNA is TGTGCCAGCAGCCAGCGGGACTTCCAAGAGACCCAGTACTTC. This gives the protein CASSQRDFQETQYF. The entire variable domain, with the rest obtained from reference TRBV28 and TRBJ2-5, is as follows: DVKVTQSSRYLVKRTGEKVFLECVQDMDHENMFWYRQDPGLGLRLIYFSYDVKMKEKGDIPEGYSVSREKKERFSLILESASTNQTSMYLCASSQRDFQETQYFGPGTRLLVL.

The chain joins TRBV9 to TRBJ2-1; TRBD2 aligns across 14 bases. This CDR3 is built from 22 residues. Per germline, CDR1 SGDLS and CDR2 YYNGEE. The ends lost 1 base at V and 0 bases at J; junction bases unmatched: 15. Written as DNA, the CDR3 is TGTGCCAGCAGCGTACGATTAGGACTAGCGGGAGGTTCAAAAAGCTCCTACAATGAGCAGTTCTTC. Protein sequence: CASSVRLGLAGGSKSSYNEQFF.

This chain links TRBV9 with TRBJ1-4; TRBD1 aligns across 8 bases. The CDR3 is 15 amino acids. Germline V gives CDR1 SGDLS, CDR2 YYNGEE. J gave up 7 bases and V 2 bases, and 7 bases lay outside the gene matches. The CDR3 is CASSVTGVPGEKLFF. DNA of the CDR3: TGTGCCAGCAGCGTGACAGGGGTGCCAGGTGAAAAACTGTTTTTT.

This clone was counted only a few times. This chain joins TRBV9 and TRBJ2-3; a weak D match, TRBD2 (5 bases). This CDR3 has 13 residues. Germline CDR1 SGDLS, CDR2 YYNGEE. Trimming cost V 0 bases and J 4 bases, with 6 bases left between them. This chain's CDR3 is CASSVASPDTQYF. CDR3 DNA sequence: TGTGCCAGCAGCGTAGCTAGCCCAGATACGCAGTATTTT.

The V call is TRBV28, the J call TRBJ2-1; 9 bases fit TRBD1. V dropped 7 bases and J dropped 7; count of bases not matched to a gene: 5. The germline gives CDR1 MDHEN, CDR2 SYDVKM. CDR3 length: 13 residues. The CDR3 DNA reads TGTGCCAGCAAAGGGACAGGGAGGAATGAGCAGTTCTTC. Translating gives CASKGTGRNEQFF.

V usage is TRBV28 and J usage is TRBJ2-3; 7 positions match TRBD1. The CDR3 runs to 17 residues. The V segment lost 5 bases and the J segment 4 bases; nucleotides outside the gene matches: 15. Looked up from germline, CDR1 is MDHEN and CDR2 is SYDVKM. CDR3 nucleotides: TGTGCCAGCAGTACCCCGAACGGGACAGCCGGCCCAGATACGCAGTATTTT. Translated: CASSTPNGTAGPDTQYF. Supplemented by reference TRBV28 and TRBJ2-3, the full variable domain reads DVKVTQSSRYLVKRTGEKVFLECVQDMDHENMFWYRQDPGLGLRLIYFSYDVKMKEKGDIPEGYSVSREKKERFSLILESASTNQTSMYLCASSTPNGTAGPDTQYFGPGTRLTVL.

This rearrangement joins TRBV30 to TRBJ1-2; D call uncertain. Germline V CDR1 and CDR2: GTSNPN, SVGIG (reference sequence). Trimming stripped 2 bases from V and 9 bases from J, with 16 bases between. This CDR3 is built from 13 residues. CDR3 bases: TGTGCCTGGAGTTCCGGGGTTTTGTTGAGCTACACCTTC. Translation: CAWSSGVLLSYTF.

The CDR3 region has the DNA TGTGCCAGCAGCTTAGGGACAGGAGTGGGGAGTGAAAAACTGTTTTTT. This sequence encodes CASSLGTGVGSEKLFF. The chain uses TRBV7-2 and TRBJ1-4; the match to TRBD1 covers 7 bases. The trim removed 1 base at V and 7 bases at J, leaving 9 bases unmatched. Germline V gene sequence: CDR1 SGHTA, CDR2 FQGNSA. The CDR3 is 16 amino acids.

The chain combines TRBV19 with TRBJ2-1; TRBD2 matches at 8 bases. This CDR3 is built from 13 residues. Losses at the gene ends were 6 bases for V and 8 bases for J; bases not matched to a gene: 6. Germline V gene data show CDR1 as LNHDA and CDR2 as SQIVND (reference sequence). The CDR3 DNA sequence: TGTGCCAGTAGGGGACTAGGAAGCCATGAGCAGTTCTTC. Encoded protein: CASRGLGSHEQFF.

The CDR3, as DNA: TGCGCCAGCAGCTTTTACCGGGACATCCCCCACGAGCAGTACTTC. The encoded protein is CASSFYRDIPHEQYF. The V gene is TRBV5-1, the J gene TRBJ2-7; TRBD1 might be the D (6 bases). The V gene's germline CDR1 is SGHRS and CDR2 YFSETQ. Deletions cut 2 bases from V and 5 bases from J, with 17 bases between. There are 15 residues in the CDR3.

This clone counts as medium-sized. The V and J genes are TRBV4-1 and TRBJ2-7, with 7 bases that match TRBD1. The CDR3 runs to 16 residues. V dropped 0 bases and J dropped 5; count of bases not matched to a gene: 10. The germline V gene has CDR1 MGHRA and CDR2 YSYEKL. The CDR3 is CASSQEKAGGQHEQYF. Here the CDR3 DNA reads TGCGCCAGCAGCCAAGAGAAGGCAGGGGGTCAACACGAGCAGTACTTC.

For the CDR3, the DNA is TGCACCAGCAGCCAAGGCCGGGACAGGCACACAGATACGCAGTATTTT. Translation: CTSSQGRDRHTDTQYF. The J gene is TRBJ2-3, the V gene TRBV1; the DNA was not compared with TRBD1, the D call given in the table. TRBV1 is flagged as a pseudogene. This CDR3 is built from 16 residues.

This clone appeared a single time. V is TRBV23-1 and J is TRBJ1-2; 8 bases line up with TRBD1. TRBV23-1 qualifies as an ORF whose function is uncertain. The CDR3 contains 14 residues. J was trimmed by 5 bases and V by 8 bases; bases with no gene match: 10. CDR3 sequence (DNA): TGCGCCAGCCTCTCCCCCAGGGGGCGGTATGGCTACACCTTC. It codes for CASLSPRGRYGYTF.

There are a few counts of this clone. The CDR3 DNA follows: TGTGCCTGGGTAAGGGGCGGCAACTATGGCTACACCTTC. Its protein product is CAWVRGGNYGYTF. The V gene is TRBV30, the J gene TRBJ1-2, with D tentatively TRBD1 (5 bases). Trimming removed 5 bases at V and 2 bases at J, with 12 bases between. Per the germline V gene, CDR1 is GTSNPN and CDR2 is SVGIG (reference sequence). The CDR3 is 13 residues long.

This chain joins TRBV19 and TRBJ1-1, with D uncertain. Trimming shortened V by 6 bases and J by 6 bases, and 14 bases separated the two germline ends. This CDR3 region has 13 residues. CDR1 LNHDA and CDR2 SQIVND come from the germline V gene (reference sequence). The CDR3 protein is CASSPAISAEAFF. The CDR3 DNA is TGTGCCAGTAGCCCAGCGATAAGCGCTGAAGCTTTCTTT. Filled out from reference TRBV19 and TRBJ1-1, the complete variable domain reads DGGITQSPKYLFRKEGQNVTLSCEQNLNHDAMYWYRQDPGQGLRLIYYSQIVNDFQKGDIAEGYSVSREKKESFPLTVTSAQKNPTAFYLCASSPAISAEAFFGQGTRLTVV.

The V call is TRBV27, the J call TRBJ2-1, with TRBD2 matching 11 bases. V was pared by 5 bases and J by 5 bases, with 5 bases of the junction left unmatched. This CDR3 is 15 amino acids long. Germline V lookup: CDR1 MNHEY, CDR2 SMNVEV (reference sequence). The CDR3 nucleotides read TGTGCCAGCAGTACTAGCGGGAGTTACAACAATGAGCAGTTCTTC. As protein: CASSTSGSYNNEQFF.

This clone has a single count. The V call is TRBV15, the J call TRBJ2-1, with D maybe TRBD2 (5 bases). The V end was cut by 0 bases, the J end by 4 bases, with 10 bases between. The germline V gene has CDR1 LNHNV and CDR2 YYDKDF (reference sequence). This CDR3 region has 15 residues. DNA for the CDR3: TGTGCCACCAGCAGAGAACGGACTCTTTACAATGAGCAGTTCTTC. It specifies CATSRERTLYNEQFF.

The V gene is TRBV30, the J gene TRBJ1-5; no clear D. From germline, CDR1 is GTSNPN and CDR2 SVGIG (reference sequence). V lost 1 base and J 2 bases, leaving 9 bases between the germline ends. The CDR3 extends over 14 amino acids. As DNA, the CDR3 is TGTGCCTGGAGTGCCTCATCGGGCAATCAGCCCCAGCATTTT. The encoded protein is CAWSASSGNQPQHF.

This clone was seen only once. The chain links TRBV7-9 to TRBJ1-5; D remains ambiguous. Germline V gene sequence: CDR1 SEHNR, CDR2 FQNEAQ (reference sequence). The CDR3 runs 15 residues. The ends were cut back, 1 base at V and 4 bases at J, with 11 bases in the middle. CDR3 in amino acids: CASSLEGDGNQPQHF. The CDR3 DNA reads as TGTGCCAGCAGCTTAGAGGGAGATGGAAATCAGCCCCAGCATTTT.

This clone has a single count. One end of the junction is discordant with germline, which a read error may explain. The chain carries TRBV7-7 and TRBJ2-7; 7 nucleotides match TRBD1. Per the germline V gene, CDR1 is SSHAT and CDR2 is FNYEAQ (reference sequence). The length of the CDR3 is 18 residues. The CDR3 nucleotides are TGTGCTAGCAGCTTAGGTAGCTACAGGGGCCCTTCAACTTACGAGCAGTACTTC. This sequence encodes CASSLGSYRGPSTYEQYF. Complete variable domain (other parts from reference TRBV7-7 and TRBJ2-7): GAGVSQSPRYKVTKRGQDVTLRCDPISSHATLYWYQQALGQGPEFLTYFNYEAQPDKSGLPSDRFSAERPEGSISTLTIQRTEQRDSAMYRCASSLGSYRGPSTYEQYFGPGTRLTVT.

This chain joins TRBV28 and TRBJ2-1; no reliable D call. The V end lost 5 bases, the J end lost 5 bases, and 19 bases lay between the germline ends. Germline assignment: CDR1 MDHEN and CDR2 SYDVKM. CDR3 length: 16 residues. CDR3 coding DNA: TGTGCCAGCAGTCCCTATCCCAGGTGTGTAAACAATGAGCAGTTCTTC. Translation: CASSPYPRCVNNEQFF.

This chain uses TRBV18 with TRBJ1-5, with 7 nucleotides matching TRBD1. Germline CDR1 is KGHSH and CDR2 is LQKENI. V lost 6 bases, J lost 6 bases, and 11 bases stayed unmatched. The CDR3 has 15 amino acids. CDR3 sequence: CASSLTTGAPQPQHF. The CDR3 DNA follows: TGTGCCAGCTCCCTTACTACAGGGGCCCCTCAGCCCCAGCATTTT. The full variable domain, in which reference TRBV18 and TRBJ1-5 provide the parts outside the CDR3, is NAGVMQNPRHLVRRRGQEARLRCSPMKGHSHVYWYRQLPEEGLKFMVYLQKENIIDESGMPKERFSAEFPKEGPSILRIQQVVRGDSAAYFCASSLTTGAPQPQHFGDGTRLSIL.

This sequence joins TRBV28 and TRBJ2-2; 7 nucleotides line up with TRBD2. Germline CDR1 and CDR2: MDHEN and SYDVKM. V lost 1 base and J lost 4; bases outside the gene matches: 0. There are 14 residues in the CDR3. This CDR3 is CASSLSGGTGELFF. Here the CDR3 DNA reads TGTGCCAGCAGTTTATCGGGGGGCACCGGGGAGCTGTTTTTT.

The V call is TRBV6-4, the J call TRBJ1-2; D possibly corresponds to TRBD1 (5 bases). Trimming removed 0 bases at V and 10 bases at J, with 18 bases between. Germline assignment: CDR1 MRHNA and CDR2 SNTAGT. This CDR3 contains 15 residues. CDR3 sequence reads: CASSDSTRAPWAYTF. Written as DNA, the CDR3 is TGTGCCAGCAGTGACTCGACCAGGGCTCCCTGGGCCTACACCTTC.

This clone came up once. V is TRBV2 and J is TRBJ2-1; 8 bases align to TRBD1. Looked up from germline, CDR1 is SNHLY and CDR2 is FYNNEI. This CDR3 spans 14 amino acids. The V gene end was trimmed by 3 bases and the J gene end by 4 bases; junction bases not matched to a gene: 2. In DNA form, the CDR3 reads TGTGCCAGCAGTGACACAGGGGGGTACAATGAGCAGTTCTTC. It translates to CASSDTGGYNEQFF. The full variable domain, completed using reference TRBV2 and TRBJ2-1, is EPEVTQTPSHQVTQMGQEVILRCVPISNHLYFYWYRQILGQKVEFLVSFYNNEISEKSEIFDDQFSVERPDGSNFTLKIRSTKLEDSAMYFCASSDTGGYNEQFFGPGTRLTVL.

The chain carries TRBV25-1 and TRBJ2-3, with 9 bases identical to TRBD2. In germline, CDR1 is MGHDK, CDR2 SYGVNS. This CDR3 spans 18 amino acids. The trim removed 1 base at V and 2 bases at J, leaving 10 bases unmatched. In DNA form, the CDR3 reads TGTGCCAGCAGTGAATCCCTGAGAGCGGGAGGCTTCACAGATACGCAGTATTTT. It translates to CASSESLRAGGFTDTQYF.

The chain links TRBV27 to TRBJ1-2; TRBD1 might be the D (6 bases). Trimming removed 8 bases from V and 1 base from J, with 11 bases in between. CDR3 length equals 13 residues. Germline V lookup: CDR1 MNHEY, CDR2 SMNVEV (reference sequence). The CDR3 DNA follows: TGTGCCAGCGGGGGACACAATAACTATGGCTACACCTTC. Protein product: CASGGHNNYGYTF.